These 16 T cell receptor beta chains originate from one sample sequenced in a study of blood T cell repertoires in COVID-19. The assay was immunoSEQ multiplex PCR, and TCRdb's table has in-frame clones only and misses some. The sample holds 270,000 or so clones; about 91% are singletons and the top ten take 1% to 1.5%. The sample taken for sequencing was PBMCs or T cells enriched from blood (not recorded which). All receptors derive from a woman aged 40 to 50 with acute COVID-19.

V usage is TRBV24-1 and J usage is TRBJ1-5; 7 bases map to TRBD1. With V trimmed by 5 bases and J by 0 bases, 3 bases remained unmatched. CDR1 is KGHDR and CDR2 is SFDVKD in the germline V gene. The CDR3 sequence is 15 residues long. The DNA of the CDR3 is TGTGCCACCAGTGCAGGGACAGCTAGCAATCAGCCCCAGCATTTT. Translating gives CATSAGTASNQPQHF.

This chain joins TRBV5-6 and TRBJ1-1; no clear D gene. Germline CDR1 SGHDT, CDR2 YYEEEE. The CDR3 totals 11 residues. The V and J ends lost 5 bases and 5 bases respectively, with 7 bases between them. CDR3 amino acids: CASRRGTEAFF. The CDR3 nucleotides read TGTGCCAGCAGGCGGGGTACTGAAGCTTTCTTT.

The chain couples TRBV6-5 to TRBJ1-5; 7 bases agree with TRBD1. This CDR3 is 15 amino acids long. Germline CDR1 MNHEY, CDR2 SVGAGI. The J segment lost 7 bases and the V segment lost 2 bases, leaving 8 bases of the junction unmatched. CDR3 protein: CASSYGGQAGQPQHF. In DNA form, the CDR3 reads TGTGCCAGCAGTTACGGTGGACAGGCTGGGCAGCCCCAGCATTTT.

The CDR3 region is CATSRSGSYNSPLHF. The CDR3 region has the DNA TGTGCCACCAGCAGATCGGGAAGCTATAATTCACCCCTCCACTTT. This rearrangement joins TRBV15 to TRBJ1-6; D is undetermined. The length of the CDR3 is 15 residues. Germline V gives CDR1 LNHNV, CDR2 YYDKDF (reference sequence). V lost 2 bases to trimming and J lost 3 bases, with 8 bases between them. The variable domain in full, completed from reference TRBV15 and TRBJ1-6, reads DAMVIQNPRYQVTQFGKPVTLSCSQTLNHNVMYWYQQKSSQAPKLLFHYYDKDFNNEADTPDNFQSRRPNTSFCFLDIRSPGLGDTAMYLCATSRSGSYNSPLHFGNGTRLTVT.

The gene calls are TRBV7-9 and TRBJ1-3; D gene uncertain. The CDR3 covers 16 residues. Germline V gene sequence: CDR1 SEHNR, CDR2 FQNEAQ (reference sequence). Trimming stripped 5 bases from V and 1 base from J, with 15 bases between. The chain's CDR3 is CASSVGRAASGNTIYF. As DNA, the CDR3 is TGTGCCAGCAGCGTGGGGAGGGCTGCGTCTGGAAACACCATATATTTT. Filled out from reference TRBV7-9 and TRBJ1-3, the complete variable domain reads DTGVSQNPRHKITKRGQNVTFRCDPISEHNRLYWYRQTLGQGPEFLTYFQNEAQLEKSRLLSDRFSAERPKGSFSTLEIQRTEQGDSAMYLCASSVGRAASGNTIYFGEGSWLTVV.

V and J are TRBV27 and TRBJ2-7; TRBD2 matches at 8 bases. Trimming took 6 bases from V and 3 from J; bases not matched to a gene: 13. Germline CDR1 MNHEY, CDR2 SMNVEV (reference sequence). This CDR3 comprises 16 residues. CDR3 nucleotides: TGTGCCAGCAGCTCCCCTCAGAGGGGACTAGTCTACGAGCAGTACTTC. Encoded protein: CASSSPQRGLVYEQYF.

V and J are TRBV28 and TRBJ2-3; 7 nucleotides agree with TRBD2. The V gene's germline CDR1 is MDHEN and CDR2 SYDVKM. V gave up 5 bases and J gave up 4 bases; unmatched junction bases: 9. The CDR3 length is 15 residues. This CDR3 reads CASSPIWGRADTQYF. In DNA form, the CDR3 reads TGTGCCAGCAGTCCCATCTGGGGGAGGGCAGATACGCAGTATTTT. The full variable domain, with the rest looked up from reference TRBV28 and TRBJ2-3, is DVKVTQSSRYLVKRTGEKVFLECVQDMDHENMFWYRQDPGLGLRLIYFSYDVKMKEKGDIPEGYSVSREKKERFSLILESASTNQTSMYLCASSPIWGRADTQYFGPGTRLTVL.

The chain links TRBV12-5 to TRBJ1-3; D might be TRBD1 (6 bases). Trimming stripped 0 bases from V and 4 bases from J, with 19 bases between. The CDR3 is 18 amino acids. From germline, CDR1 is LGHNT and CDR2 FRNRAP. The CDR3 bases are TGTGCTAGTGGTTTGGTCCCTCCGAACAGGGTGGGCGGAAACACCATATATTTT. Its translation: CASGLVPPNRVGGNTIYF.

The chain joins TRBV7-9 to TRBJ2-1, with D maybe TRBD1 (6 bases). Per the germline V gene, CDR1 is SEHNR and CDR2 is FQNEAQ (reference sequence). Deletions cut 5 bases from V and 2 bases from J, with 13 bases between. CDR3 size: 15 residues. CDR3 sequence reads: CASSPQGSTYNEQFF. The CDR3 DNA follows: TGTGCCAGCAGCCCACAGGGTTCTACCTACAATGAGCAGTTCTTC.

The rearrangement uses TRBV3-1 (or the pseudogene TRBV3-2) and TRBJ1-5, with 8 positions matching TRBD1. The V and J ends lost 3 bases and 2 bases, in that order; junction bases with no gene match: 3. The CDR3 spans 15 residues. In germline, CDR1 is LGHDT, CDR2 YNNKEL (reference sequence). CDR3 sequence: CASSHSGGGNQPQHF. For the CDR3, the DNA is TGTGCCAGCAGCCACTCAGGGGGCGGCAATCAGCCCCAGCATTTT.

The chain carries TRBV24-1 and TRBJ2-2, with D maybe TRBD2 (6 bases). The V end was cut by 8 bases, the J end by 2 bases, with 11 bases between. CDR1 is KGHDR, CDR2 SFDVKD, per germline. This CDR3 is 14 amino acids long. CDR3: CATKGTPNTGELFF. CDR3 nucleotide sequence: TGTGCCACCAAAGGGACTCCAAACACCGGGGAGCTGTTTTTT.

The chain couples TRBV10-1 to TRBJ1-1, with 8 bases lining up with TRBD1. Germline CDR1 and CDR2: WNHNN and SYGVQD (reference sequence). The CDR3 extends over 14 amino acids. J gave up 6 bases and V 3 bases, and 6 bases lay outside the gene matches. CDR3 sequence reads: CASSDQTGASEAFF. In DNA form, the CDR3 reads TGCGCCAGCAGTGACCAGACAGGGGCTTCTGAAGCTTTCTTT.

This chain links TRBV5-1 with TRBJ2-1; unclear D gene. The CDR3 contains 11 residues. In germline, CDR1 is SGHRS, CDR2 YFSETQ. Trimming stripped 5 bases from V and 7 bases from J, with 7 bases between. The CDR3, as DNA: TGCGCCAGCAGTTCAAATAATGAGCAGTTCTTC. Protein: CASSSNNEQFF.

This chain links TRBV11-2 with TRBJ2-1, with 14 bases fitting TRBD2. CDR3 length equals 16 residues. Trimming took 5 bases from V and 9 from J; bases not matched to a gene: 9. Germline-derived CDR1 and CDR2 are SGHAT and FQNNGV. The DNA of the CDR3 is TGTGCCAGCAGCCCGCCGGGACTAGCGGGAGTAAGTGAGCAGTTCTTC. This encodes CASSPPGLAGVSEQFF.

The chain joins TRBV19 to TRBJ2-5, with D possibly matching TRBD1 (6 bases). The ends were cut back, 1 base at V and 1 base at J, with 7 bases in the middle. The CDR3 loop spans 14 amino acids. Germline lookup yields CDR1 LNHDA and CDR2 SQIVND (reference sequence). CDR3 region: CASSIGRGQETQYF. The DNA for the CDR3 is TGTGCCAGTAGTATAGGCAGGGGCCAAGAGACCCAGTACTTC.

The chain recombines TRBV10-1 with TRBJ2-7; 7 positions agree with TRBD1. The CDR3 has 14 amino acids. J lost 2 bases, V lost 3 bases, and 4 bases had no gene match. Germline CDR1 is WNHNN and CDR2 is SYGVQD (reference sequence). The CDR3 DNA sequence: TGCGCCAGCAGTGATGGACAGGACCCCTACGAGCAGTACTTC. Translated: CASSDGQDPYEQYF.